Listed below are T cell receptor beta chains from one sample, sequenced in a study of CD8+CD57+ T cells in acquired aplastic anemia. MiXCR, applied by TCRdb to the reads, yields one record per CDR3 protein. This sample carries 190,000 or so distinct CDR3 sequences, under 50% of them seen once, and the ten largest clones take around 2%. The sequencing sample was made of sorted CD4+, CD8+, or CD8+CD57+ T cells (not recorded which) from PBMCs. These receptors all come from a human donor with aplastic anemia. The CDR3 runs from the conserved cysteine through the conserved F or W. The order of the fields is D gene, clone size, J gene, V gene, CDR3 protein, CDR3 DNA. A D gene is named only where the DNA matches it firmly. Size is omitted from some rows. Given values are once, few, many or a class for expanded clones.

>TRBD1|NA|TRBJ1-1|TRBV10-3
CAGSPTQGEAGRF
TGTGCCGGTTCGCCGACGCAGGGGGAGGCGGGTAGGTTT
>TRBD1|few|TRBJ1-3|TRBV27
CASSPRDRSFSGNTIYF
TGTGCCAGCAGCCCTCGGGACAGATCCTTCTCTGGAAACACCATATATTTT
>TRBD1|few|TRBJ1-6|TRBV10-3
CAIWTGSYNSPLHF
TGTGCCATCTGGACAGGCTCCTATAATTCACCCCTCCACTTT
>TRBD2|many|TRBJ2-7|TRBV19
CASSHGTSGSQYF
TGTGCCAGTAGTCACGGGACTAGCGGGTCGCAGTACTTC
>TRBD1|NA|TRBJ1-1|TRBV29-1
CSVQGAKLMNTEAFF
TGCAGCGTTCAGGGGGCAAAACTCATGAACACTGAAGCTTTCTTT
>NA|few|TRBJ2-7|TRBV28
CASSTLEGTVSYEQYF
TGTGCCAGCAGTACCCTAGAAGGGACCGTTTCCTACGAGCAGTACTTC
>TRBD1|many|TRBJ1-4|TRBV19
CASSMVPGGAWEKLFF
TGTGCCAGTAGTATGGTTCCAGGGGGCGCGTGGGAAAAACTGTTTTTT
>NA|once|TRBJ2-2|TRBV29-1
CSVEVGAGELFF
TGCAGCGTTGAAGTAGGGGCCGGGGAGCTGTTTTTT
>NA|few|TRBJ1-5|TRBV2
CASMARFNQPQHF
TGTGCCAGCATGGCCCGCTTCAATCAGCCCCAGCATTTT
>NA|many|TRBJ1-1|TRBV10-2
CASSESWEGAEAFF
TGCGCCAGCAGTGAGTCTTGGGAGGGGGCTGAAGCTTTCTTT
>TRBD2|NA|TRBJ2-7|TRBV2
CASSGLAGGNEQYF
TGTGCCAGCAGTGGGCTAGCGGGAGGAAACGAGCAGTACTTC
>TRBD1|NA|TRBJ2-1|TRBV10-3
CAITDRDYNEQFF
TGTGCCATCACGGACAGGGATTACAATGAGCAGTTCTTC
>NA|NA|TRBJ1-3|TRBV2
CASSRRDGGNTIYF
TGTGCCAGCTCCCGAAGGGACGGTGGAAACACCATATATTTT
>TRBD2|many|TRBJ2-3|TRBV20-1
CSARVPAGAGVSDTQYF
TGCAGTGCTAGAGTTCCAGCGGGAGCCGGCGTCTCAGATACGCAGTATTTT
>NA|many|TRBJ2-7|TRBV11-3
CASSSAGGLYEQYF
TGTGCCAGCAGCTCCGCTGGGGGCCTGTACGAGCAGTACTTC
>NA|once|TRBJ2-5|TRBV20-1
CSAPRLARRETQYF
TGCAGTGCCCCTCGGCTAGCGAGAAGGGAGACCCAGTACTTC
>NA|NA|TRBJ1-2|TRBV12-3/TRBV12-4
CASSEGHSLYGYTF
TGTGCCAGCAGTGAGGGACACTCGCTGTATGGCTACACCTTC
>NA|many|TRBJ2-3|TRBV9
CASSVVALGDTQYF
TGTGCCAGCAGCGTAGTTGCGTTAGGAGATACGCAGTATTTT
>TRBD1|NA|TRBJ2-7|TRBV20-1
CSADPGQGAHEQYF
TGCAGTGCAGACCCGGGACAGGGGGCACACGAGCAGTACTTC
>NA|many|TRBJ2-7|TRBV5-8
CASSPGPLGVYEQYF
TGTGCCAGCAGCCCGGGACCCCTGGGGGTCTACGAGCAGTACTTC
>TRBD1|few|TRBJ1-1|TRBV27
CASSFWDRDTEAFF
TGTGCCAGCAGTTTCTGGGACAGGGACACTGAAGCTTTCTTT
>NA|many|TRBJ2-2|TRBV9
CASSVAVQGRGEELFF
TGTGCCAGCAGCGTAGCCGTACAGGGGAGGGGCGAGGAGCTGTTTTTT
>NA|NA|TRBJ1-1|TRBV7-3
CASRQNAFTEAFF
TGTGCCAGCAGGCAAAATGCGTTTACTGAAGCTTTCTTT
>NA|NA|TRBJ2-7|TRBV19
CASSILGGFHEQYF
TGTGCCAGTAGTATCTTGGGCGGGTTCCACGAGCAGTACTTC
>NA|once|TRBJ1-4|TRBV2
CASSELSSGELFF
TGTGCCAGCAGTGAACTGAGTAGCGGCGAACTGTTCTTT
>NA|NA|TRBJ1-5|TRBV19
CASSIDHQPQHF
TGTGCCAGTAGTATAGACCATCAGCCCCAGCATTTT
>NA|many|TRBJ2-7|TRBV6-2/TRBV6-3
CASSYLTHLGEEQYF
TGTGCCAGCAGTTACTTGACTCACTTAGGGGAGGAGCAGTACTTC
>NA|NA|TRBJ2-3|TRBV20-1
CSAKDSGGDTQYF
TGCAGTGCCAAAGATAGTGGGGGAGATACGCAGTATTTT
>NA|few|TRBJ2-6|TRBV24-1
CATTGSASGANVLTF
TGTGCCACTACAGGTAGCGCCTCTGGGGCCAACGTCCTGACTTTC
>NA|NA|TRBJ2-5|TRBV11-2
CASSLVGSLGTQETQYF
TGTGCCAGCAGCTTAGTTGGGTCTCTCGGAACCCAAGAGACCCAGTACTTC
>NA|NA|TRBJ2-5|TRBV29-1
CSVVILPTETQYF
TGCAGCGTTGTCATACTGCCCACAGAGACCCAGTACTTC
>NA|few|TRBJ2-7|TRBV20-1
CSASRNYEQYF
TGCAGTGCTAGTAGGAACTACGAGCAGTACTTC
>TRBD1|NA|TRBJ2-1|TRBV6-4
CASSDSGTGANEQFF
TGTGCCAGCAGTGACTCCGGGACAGGGGCCAATGAGCAGTTCTTC
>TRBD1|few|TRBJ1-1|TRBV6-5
CASSYTRTGGTEAFF
TGTGCCAGCAGTTACACACGGACAGGGGGAACTGAAGCTTTCTTT
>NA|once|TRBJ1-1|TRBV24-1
CATSQGAFF
TGTGCCACCAGTCAGGGAGCTTTCTTT
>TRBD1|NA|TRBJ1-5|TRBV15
CATEDRGQQPQHF
TGTGCCACCGAGGACAGGGGGCAACAGCCCCAGCATTTT
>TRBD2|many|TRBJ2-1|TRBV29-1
CSVPPSLAGASPARGEQFF
TGCAGCGTTCCCCCTTCACTAGCGGGAGCATCTCCTGCGCGGGGGGAGCAGTTCTTC
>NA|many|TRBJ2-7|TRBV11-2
CASSRERISYEQYF
TGTGCCAGCAGCAGAGAGCGGATATCCTACGAGCAGTACTTC
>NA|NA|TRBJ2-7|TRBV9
CASSVGGRTEGEQYF
TGTGCCAGCAGCGTAGGCGGTAGGACCGAAGGCGAGCAGTACTTC
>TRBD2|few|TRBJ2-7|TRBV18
CASSGRLAGDSYEQYF
TGTGCCAGCTCAGGGAGACTAGCGGGGGATTCCTACGAGCAGTACTTC